The 8 T cell receptor beta chains given below trace back to one sample, sequenced in a study of T cell repertoires in cytomegalovirus infection. Their recognized antigens are unknown. MiXCR was run by TCRdb on the reads, yielding one entry per CDR3 protein. The table has a few hundred thousand distinct CDR3 sequences, approximately 40% seen once; the top ten hold 40% to 50%. This sample comprised cultured PBMCs, obtained from culture after CMV antigen stimulation. These receptors were taken from a human donor in good health (CMV status not recorded). Some clones in this sample may be carry-over from other donors' samples.

V gene TRBV6-6 combines with J gene TRBJ1-1, with 8 bases lining up with TRBD1. The CDR3 spans 14 residues. The V segment lost 5 bases and the J segment 12 bases; nucleotides outside the gene matches: 14. Per the germline V gene, CDR1 is MNHNY and CDR2 is SVGAGI (reference sequence). CDR3 sequence (DNA): TGTGCCAGCAGTCCGGGCGAAGGACAGGGACGGACTTTCTTT. It is translated as CASSPGEGQGRTFF.

This clonotype was seen just once. The chain has TRBV5-1 and TRBJ2-2; tentatively, D is TRBD1 (6 bases). The CDR3 runs to 14 residues. V lost 6 bases and J lost 0, with 9 bases in between. Germline lookup yields CDR1 SGHRS and CDR2 YFSETQ. The CDR3 here is CASKGDPNTGELFF. The CDR3 DNA reads as TGCGCCAGCAAGGGGGATCCGAACACCGGGGAGCTGTTTTTT.

This clonotype was counted a few times. CDR3 DNA: TGTGCCAGCAGCTTAGTTGTAGGCGAGGCGGGAGCAGATACGCAGTATTTT. Residues: CASSLVVGEAGADTQYF. The chain has TRBV7-6 and TRBJ2-3; 7 nucleotides agree with TRBD2. Germline loops: CDR1 SGHVS, CDR2 FNYEAQ. V lost 1 base, J lost 4 bases, and 11 bases stayed unmatched. This CDR3 comprises 17 residues.

The chain links TRBV6-6 to TRBJ2-7, with TRBD1 as a possible D gene (5 bases). Trimming stripped 6 bases from V and 2 bases from J, with 14 bases between. The CDR3 loop spans 14 amino acids. The germline gives CDR1 MNHNY, CDR2 SVGAGI (reference sequence). The CDR3 reads CASRKLEGAYEQYF. The CDR3 nucleotides are TGTGCCAGCAGGAAACTTGAAGGGGCCTACGAGCAGTACTTC.

This clonotype has just a few counts. V usage is TRBV12-3 or TRBV12-4 and J usage is TRBJ2-1; perhaps TRBD1 as D (7 bases). Trimming removed 5 bases at V and 8 bases at J, with 19 bases between. CDR3 length: 15 residues. This CDR3 is CASSPSTGRFDEQFF. The CDR3 DNA is TGTGCCAGCAGTCCCTCGACAGGGAGGTTCGATGAGCAGTTCTTC.

The V gene is TRBV11-3, the J gene TRBJ2-2; the D call may be TRBD1 or TRBD2 (6 bases each). Germline values: CDR1 SGHNT, CDR2 YENEEA. V gave up 4 bases and J gave up 1 base, with 16 bases separating them. There are 17 residues in the CDR3. The DNA of the CDR3 is TGTGCCAGCAGCTCAGGGAGGTGGGACAAGAACACCGGGGAGCTGTTTTTT. This sequence encodes CASSSGRWDKNTGELFF. The variable domain in full, completed from reference TRBV11-3 and TRBJ2-2, reads EAGVVQSPRYKIIEKKQPVAFWCNPISGHNTLYWYLQNLGQGPELLIRYENEEAVDDSQLPKDRFSAERLKGVDSTLKIQPAELGDSAVYLCASSSGRWDKNTGELFFGEGSRLTVL.

The CDR3 protein is CASSPEPREFGGYTF. DNA for the CDR3: TGCGCCAGCAGCCCAGAACCCAGGGAATTCGGTGGCTACACCTTC. The chain carries TRBV4-3 and TRBJ1-2; D is possibly TRBD1 (5 bases). Trimming removed 4 bases from V and 7 bases from J, with 19 bases in between. CDR3 length: 15 amino acids. Germline V CDR1 and CDR2: LGHNA, YSLEER.

The chain has TRBV19 and TRBJ2-2; unclear D gene. This CDR3 contains 13 residues. V lost 7 bases and J 0 bases, leaving 6 bases between the germline ends. The germline CDR1 and CDR2 sequences are LNHDA and SQIVND (reference sequence). The CDR3 DNA sequence: TGTGCCAGTACCCACACGAACACCGGGGAGCTGTTTTTT. It yields the protein CASTHTNTGELFF.